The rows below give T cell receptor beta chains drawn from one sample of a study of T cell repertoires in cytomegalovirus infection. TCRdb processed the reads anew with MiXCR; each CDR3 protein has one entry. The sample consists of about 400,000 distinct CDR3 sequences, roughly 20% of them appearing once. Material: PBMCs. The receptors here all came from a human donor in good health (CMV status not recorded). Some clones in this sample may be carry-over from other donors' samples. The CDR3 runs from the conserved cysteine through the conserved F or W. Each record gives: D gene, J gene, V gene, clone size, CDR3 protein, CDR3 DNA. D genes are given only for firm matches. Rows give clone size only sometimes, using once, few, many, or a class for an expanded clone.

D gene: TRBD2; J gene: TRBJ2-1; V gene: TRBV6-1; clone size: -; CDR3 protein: CASLAGSYNEQFF; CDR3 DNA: TGTGCCAGTTTAGCGGGATCGTACAATGAGCAGTTCTTC
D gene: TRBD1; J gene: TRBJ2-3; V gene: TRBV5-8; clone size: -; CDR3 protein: CASARGTGEDTQYF; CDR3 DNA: TGTGCCAGCGCTAGGGGGACAGGGGAAGATACGCAGTATTTT
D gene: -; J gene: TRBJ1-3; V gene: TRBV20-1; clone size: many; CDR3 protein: CSAPHRVIRNTIYF; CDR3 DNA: TGCAGTGCTCCTCACAGGGTTATAAGAAACACCATATATTTT
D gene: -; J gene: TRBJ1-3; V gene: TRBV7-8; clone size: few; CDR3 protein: CASSLGVSSGNTIYF; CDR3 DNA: TGTGCCAGCAGCTTAGGAGTGAGCTCTGGAAACACCATATATTTT
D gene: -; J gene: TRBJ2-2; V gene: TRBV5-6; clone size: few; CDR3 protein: CASSSLTGELFF; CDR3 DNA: TGTGCCAGCAGCTCTCTCACCGGGGAGCTGTTTTTT
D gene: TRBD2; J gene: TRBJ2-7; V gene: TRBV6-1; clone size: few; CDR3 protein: CASSAGTSGGAGEQYF; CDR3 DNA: TGTGCCAGCAGTGCCGGGACTAGCGGGGGGGCCGGGGAGCAGTACTTC
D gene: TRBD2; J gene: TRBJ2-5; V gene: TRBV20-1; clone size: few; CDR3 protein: CSARDRRLAGTETQYF; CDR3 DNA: TGCAGTGCTAGAGATCGCAGACTAGCGGGGACGGAGACCCAGTACTTC
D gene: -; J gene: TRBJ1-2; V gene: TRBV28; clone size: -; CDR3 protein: CASSSRPSGYGYTF; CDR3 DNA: TGTGCCAGCAGTTCCCGTCCGTCGGGCTATGGCTACACCTTC
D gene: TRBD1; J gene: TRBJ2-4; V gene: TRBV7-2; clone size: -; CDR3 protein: CASSSMTGANIQYF; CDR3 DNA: TGTGCCAGCAGCTCAATGACAGGGGCAAACATTCAGTACTTC
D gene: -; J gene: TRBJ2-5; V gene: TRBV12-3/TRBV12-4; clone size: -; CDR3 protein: CASSSPRRGAQETQYF; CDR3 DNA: TGTGCCAGCAGCTCACCTCGAAGGGGGGCACAAGAGACCCAGTACTTC
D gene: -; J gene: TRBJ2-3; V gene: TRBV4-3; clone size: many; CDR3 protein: CASSQVGSASADTQYF; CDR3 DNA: TGCGCCAGCAGCCAAGTTGGTTCGGCATCAGCAGATACGCAGTATTTT
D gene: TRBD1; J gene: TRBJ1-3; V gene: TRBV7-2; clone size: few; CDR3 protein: CASSPRGTGFSGNTIYF; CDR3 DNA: TGTGCCAGCAGCCCTCGGGGGACAGGGTTTTCTGGAAACACCATATATTTT
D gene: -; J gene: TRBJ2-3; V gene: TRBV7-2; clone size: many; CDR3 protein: CASSYSIGGDTQYF; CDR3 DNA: TGTGCCAGCAGCTACTCGATAGGCGGAGATACGCAGTATTTT
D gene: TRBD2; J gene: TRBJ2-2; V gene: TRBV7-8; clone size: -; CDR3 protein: CASREGLAGVGELFF; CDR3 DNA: TGTGCCAGCAGAGAGGGACTAGCGGGTGTCGGGGAGCTGTTTTTT
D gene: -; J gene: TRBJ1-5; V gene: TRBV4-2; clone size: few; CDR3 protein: CASSLTGLNDQPQHF; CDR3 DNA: TGTGCCAGCAGCCTCACCGGTCTCAATGATCAGCCCCAGCATTTT
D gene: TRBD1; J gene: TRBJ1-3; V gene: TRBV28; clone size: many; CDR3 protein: CASSLILQGAGNTIYF; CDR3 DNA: TGTGCCAGCAGTTTAATTTTACAGGGGGCTGGAAACACCATATATTTT
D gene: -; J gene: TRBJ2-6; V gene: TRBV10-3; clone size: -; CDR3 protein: CAISDAGGVWGANVLTF; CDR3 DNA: TGTGCCATCAGTGATGCAGGGGGGGTCTGGGGGGCCAACGTCCTGACTTTC
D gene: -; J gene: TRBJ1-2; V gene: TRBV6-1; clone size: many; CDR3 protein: CASVGAGLLVPNGYTF; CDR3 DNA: TGTGCCAGCGTGGGGGCCGGACTCTTAGTTCCGAATGGCTACACCTTC
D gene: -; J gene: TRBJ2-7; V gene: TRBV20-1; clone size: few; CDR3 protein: CSARDLGRVYEQYF; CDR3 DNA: TGCAGTGCTAGAGATCTTGGCAGGGTCTACGAGCAGTACTTC
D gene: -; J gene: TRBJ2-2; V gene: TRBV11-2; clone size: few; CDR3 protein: CASSLERTGELFF; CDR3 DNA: TGTGCCAGCAGCTTAGAGAGAACCGGGGAGCTGTTTTTT
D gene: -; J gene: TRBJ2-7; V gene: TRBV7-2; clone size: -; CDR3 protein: CASSPWTAQSSYEQYF; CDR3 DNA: TGTGCCAGCAGCCCCTGGACAGCCCAGAGCTCCTACGAGCAGTACTTC
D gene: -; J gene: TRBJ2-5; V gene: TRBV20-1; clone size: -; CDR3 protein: CSARDAGITYQETQYF; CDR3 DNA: TGCAGTGCTAGAGATGCGGGAATCACCTACCAAGAGACCCAGTACTTC
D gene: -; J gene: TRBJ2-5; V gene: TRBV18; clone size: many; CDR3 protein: CASSPLTGQEETQYF; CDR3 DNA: TGTGCCAGCTCACCACTTACAGGTCAAGAGGAGACCCAGTACTTC
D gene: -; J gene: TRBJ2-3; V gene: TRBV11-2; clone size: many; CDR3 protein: CASSRLPPGADTQYF; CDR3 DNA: TGTGCCAGCAGCCGCTTGCCCCCCGGCGCAGATACGCAGTATTTT
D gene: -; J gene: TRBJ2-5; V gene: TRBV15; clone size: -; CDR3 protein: CATSRDEVETQYF; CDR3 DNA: TGTGCCACCAGCAGAGATGAGGTCGAGACCCAGTACTTC
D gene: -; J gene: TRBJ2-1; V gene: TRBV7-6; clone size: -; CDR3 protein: CASSPDYRGANEQFF; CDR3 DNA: TGTGCCAGCAGCCCAGACTACCGAGGAGCGAATGAGCAGTTCTTC
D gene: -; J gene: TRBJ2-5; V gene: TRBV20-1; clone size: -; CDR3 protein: CSVQKTWETQYF; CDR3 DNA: TGCAGTGTTCAGAAGACATGGGAGACCCAGTACTTC
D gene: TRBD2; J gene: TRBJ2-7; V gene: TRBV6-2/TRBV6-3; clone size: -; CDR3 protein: CASRYSGSGHEQYF; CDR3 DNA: TGTGCCAGCAGATATAGCGGGAGTGGACACGAGCAGTACTTC
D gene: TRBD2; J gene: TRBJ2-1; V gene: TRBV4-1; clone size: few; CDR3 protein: CASTRLAGVTYNEQFF; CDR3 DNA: TGCGCCAGCACCCGACTAGCGGGAGTGACCTACAATGAGCAGTTCTTC
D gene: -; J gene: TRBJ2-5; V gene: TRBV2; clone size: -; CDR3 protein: CASRFQAGSTHDF; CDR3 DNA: TGTGCCAGCAGGTTCCAGGCGGGGTCAACCCACGACTTC
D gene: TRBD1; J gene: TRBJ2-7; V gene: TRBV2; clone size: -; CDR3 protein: CASQSRDSLGEQYF; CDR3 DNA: TGTGCCAGTCAATCCCGGGACAGTCTCGGCGAGCAGTACTTC
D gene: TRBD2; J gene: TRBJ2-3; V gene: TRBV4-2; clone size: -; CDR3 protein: CASSQNEPWTSGFTDTQYF; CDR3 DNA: TGTGCCAGCAGCCAAAATGAGCCTTGGACTAGCGGATTCACAGATACGCAGTATTTT
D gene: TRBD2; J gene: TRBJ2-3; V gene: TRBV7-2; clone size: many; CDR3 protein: CASRELASTDTQYF; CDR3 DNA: TGTGCCAGCAGAGAACTAGCGAGCACAGATACGCAGTATTTT
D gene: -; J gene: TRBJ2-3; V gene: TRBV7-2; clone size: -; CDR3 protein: CARTKILGTTDTQYF; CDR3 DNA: TGTGCCAGGACCAAAATACTAGGAACGACAGATACGCAGTATTTT
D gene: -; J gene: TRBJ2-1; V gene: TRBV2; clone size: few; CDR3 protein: CASIPERISYNEQFF; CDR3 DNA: TGTGCCAGCATTCCTGAGCGGATATCCTACAATGAGCAGTTCTTC
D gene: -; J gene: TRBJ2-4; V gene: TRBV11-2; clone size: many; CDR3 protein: CASSPGSRLVAKNIQYF; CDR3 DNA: TGTGCCAGCAGCCCCGGGAGTAGGTTGGTCGCCAAAAACATTCAGTACTTC